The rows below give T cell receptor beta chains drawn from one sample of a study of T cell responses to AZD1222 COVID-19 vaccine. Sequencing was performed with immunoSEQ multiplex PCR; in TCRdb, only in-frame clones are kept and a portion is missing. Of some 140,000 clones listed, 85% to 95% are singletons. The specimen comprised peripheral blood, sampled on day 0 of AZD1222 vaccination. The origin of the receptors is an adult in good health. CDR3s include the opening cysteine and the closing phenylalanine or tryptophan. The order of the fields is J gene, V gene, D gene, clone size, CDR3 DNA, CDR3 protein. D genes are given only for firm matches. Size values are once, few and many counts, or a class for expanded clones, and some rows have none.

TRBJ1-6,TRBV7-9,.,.,TGTGCCAGCAGCTTAGAGGGGTTCCGGGCACCCCTCCACTTT,CASSLEGFRAPLHF
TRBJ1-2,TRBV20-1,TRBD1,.,TGCAGTGCTTACAGGGGGAATGGCTACACCTTC,CSAYRGNGYTF
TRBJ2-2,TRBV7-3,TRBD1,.,TGTGCCAGCAGCGGACAGGGTCCCACCGGGGAGCTGTTTTTT,CASSGQGPTGELFF
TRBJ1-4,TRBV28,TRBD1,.,TGTGCCAGCGGTTACTGGGACAGGGTTCCAAAACTGTTTTTT,CASGYWDRVPKLFF
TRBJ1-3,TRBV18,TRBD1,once,TGTGCCAGCCGAGGGACAGGCAACTCTGGAAACACCATATATTTT,CASRGTGNSGNTIYF
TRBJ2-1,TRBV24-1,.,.,TGTGCCACCAGTGTCGGAGGGACGCCCTACAATGAGCAGTTCTTC,CATSVGGTPYNEQFF
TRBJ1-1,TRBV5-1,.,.,TGCGCCAGCAGCTTGACAGGGATGAACACTGAAGCTTTCTTT,CASSLTGMNTEAFF
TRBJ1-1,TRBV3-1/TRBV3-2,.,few,TGTGCCAGCAGCCTCAGAGGAGGGGGGAAAGTGGAAGCTTTCTTT,CASSLRGGGKVEAFF
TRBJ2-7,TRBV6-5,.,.,TGTGCCAGCAGTTCCAGTGCCCCCTACGAGCAGTACTTC,CASSSSAPYEQYF
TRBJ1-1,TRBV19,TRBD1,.,TGTGCCAGTACTACGGGACAGAGTAACACTGAAGCTTTCTTT,CASTTGQSNTEAFF
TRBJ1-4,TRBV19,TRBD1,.,TGTGCCAGTAGTATACGTCCGGGACAGGGGGCCCCGCGGGGTGGTAATGAAAAACTGTTTTTT,CASSIRPGQGAPRGGNEKLFF
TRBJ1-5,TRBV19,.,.,TGTGCCAGTAGTACAGCGCGCCATCAGCCCCAGCATTTT,CASSTARHQPQHF
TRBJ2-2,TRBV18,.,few,TGTGCCAGCTCGCCCACCCCCCCGGGTGCCGGGGAGCTGTTTTTT,CASSPTPPGAGELFF
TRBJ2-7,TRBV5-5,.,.,TGTGCCAGCAGCTTGGCCATCGGCCAGTTCTACGAGCAGTACTTC,CASSLAIGQFYEQYF
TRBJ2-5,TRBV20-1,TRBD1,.,TGCAGTGCTAGTAGTGGGGCAGGGGGTTCAAAAGCAGAAGAGACCCAGTACTTC,CSASSGAGGSKAEETQYF
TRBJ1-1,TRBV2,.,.,TGTGCCAGCAGAGAGGGCAGGGGTGTGTGGACTGAAGCTTTCTTT,CASREGRGVWTEAFF
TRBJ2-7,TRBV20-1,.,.,TGCAGTGCCCCCCGCTACTCCGAGCAGTACTTC,CSAPRYSEQYF
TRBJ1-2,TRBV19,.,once,TGTGCCAGTAGTATAGCGGCGGTCAGTGGGTATGGCTACACCTTC,CASSIAAVSGYGYTF
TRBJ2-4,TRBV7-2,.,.,TGTGCCAGCAGCCCTGACCCCTCAAGAGGCATTCAGTACTTC,CASSPDPSRGIQYF
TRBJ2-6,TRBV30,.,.,TGTGCCTGTCCCCAGCTCTCTGGGGCCAACGTCCTGACTTTC,CACPQLSGANVLTF
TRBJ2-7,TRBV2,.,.,TGTGCCAGCAGTGAGGGAGCAGGTTTCCTAACCTACGAGCAGTACTTC,CASSEGAGFLTYEQYF
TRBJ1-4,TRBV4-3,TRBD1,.,TGCGCCAGCAGCCAAGAGGCCGGACAGGCAAAACTGTTTTTT,CASSQEAGQAKLFF
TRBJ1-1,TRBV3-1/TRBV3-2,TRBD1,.,TGTGCCAGCAGCCAAGCCGGACAGGCCCCTGGAGCTTTCTTT,CASSQAGQAPGAFF
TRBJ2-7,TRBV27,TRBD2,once,TGTGCCAGCAGTTTAATCGGGGGGGGTTACGAGCAGTACTTC,CASSLIGGGYEQYF
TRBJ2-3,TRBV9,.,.,TGTGCCAGCAGCGCCTACAGGGAAGATACGCAGTATTTT,CASSAYREDTQYF
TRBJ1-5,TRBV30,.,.,TGTGCCTGGAGTATGGAAAGCAATCAGCCCCAGCATTTT,CAWSMESNQPQHF
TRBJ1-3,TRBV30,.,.,TGTGCCTGGAGTGTACTGGGAAACACCATATATTTT,CAWSVLGNTIYF
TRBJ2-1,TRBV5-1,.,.,TGCGCCAGCGGCGTGGAGGGCACATTCAATGAGCAGTTCTTC,CASGVEGTFNEQFF
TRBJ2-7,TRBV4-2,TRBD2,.,TGTGCCAGCAGCCAACTTGTACTTGGCGGGAGGCCTAACGAGCAGTACTTC,CASSQLVLGGRPNEQYF
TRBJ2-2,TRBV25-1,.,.,TGTGCCAGCAGTGGCATAGGCGTCACCGGGGAGCTGTTTTTT,CASSGIGVTGELFF
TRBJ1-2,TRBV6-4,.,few,TGTGCCAGCAGTGACTCGATAGGGGCGGGTATGGATGGCTACACCTTC,CASSDSIGAGMDGYTF
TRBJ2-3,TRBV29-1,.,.,TGCAGCGTTATTGCGGATACGCAGTATTTT,CSVIADTQYF
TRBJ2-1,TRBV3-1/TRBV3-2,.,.,TGTGCCAGCAGCCAAGCCTTAGGGGACGACTACAATGAGCAGTTCTTC,CASSQALGDDYNEQFF
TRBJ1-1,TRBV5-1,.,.,TGCGCCAGCAGCTTGGACGGATTGAACACTGAAGCTTTCTTT,CASSLDGLNTEAFF
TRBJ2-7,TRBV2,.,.,TGTGCCAGCAGTGTCTTCTACGAGCAGTACTTC,CASSVFYEQYF
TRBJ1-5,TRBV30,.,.,TGTGCCTGGGCAACCATGTCTCAGCCCCAGCATTTT,CAWATMSQPQHF
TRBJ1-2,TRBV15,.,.,TGTGCCACCAGCATGGGACTAAAGGGCTACACCTTC,CATSMGLKGYTF
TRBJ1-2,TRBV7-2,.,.,TGTGCCAGCAGCCTAACCCCAGGGGCAAATGGCTACACCTTC,CASSLTPGANGYTF
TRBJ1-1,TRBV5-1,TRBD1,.,TGCGCCAGCAGCTTGGATCGGACAGGGACAACTGAAGCTTTCTTT,CASSLDRTGTTEAFF
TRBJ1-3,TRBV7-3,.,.,TGTGCCAGCAGCTTGGGCTATGGAAACACCATATATTTT,CASSLGYGNTIYF
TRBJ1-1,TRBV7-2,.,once,TGTGCCAGCAGCTTAAAGGGTATGGGGGGTGAAGCTTTCTTT,CASSLKGMGGEAFF